This TCR beta chain appears in the sequencing data of a study of CD8+ T cells in alopecia areata. RNA extraction was followed by reverse transcription into cDNA, which acted as the sequencing template. Clones were sequenced by immunoSEQ multiplex PCR, and TCRdb holds only the in-frame ones, with some missing. The profile shows about 19,000 clones, roughly 60% of them singletons. CD4+ cells underwent sorting into CD25+CD127- cells for roughly 5 patients. Both peripheral blood and punch biopsies of lesional scalp skin were obtained from patients who had alopecia areata. The CDR3 runs to 15 residues. The V end was cut by 3 bases, the J end by 3 bases, with 13 bases between. The germline CDR1 and CDR2 sequences are SGDLS and YYNGEE.

The specimen was CD4+ Tregs sorted from blood. J is TRBJ1-3 and V is TRBV9; perhaps TRBD1 as D (6 bases). The clonotype comes from a human donor with alopecia areata. The CDR3 loop reads CASSAAGENGNTIYF. The DNA of the CDR3 is TGTGCCAGCAGCGCAGCAGGGGAAAATGGAAACACCATATATTTT.